The rows below give T cell receptor beta chains drawn from one sample of a study of cytomegalovirus exposure and HLA in healthy donors. Some clones are missing from TCRdb's copy, which holds only in-frame ones; the method was immunoSEQ multiplex PCR. The profile covers approximately 180,000 clones, with more than 60% appearing a single time and 1.4% to 1.5% taken by the ten largest. The sequencing sample was made of PBMCs. All receptors come from a woman aged 25 to 39 in good health and CMV-seropositive. Each CDR3 is given with its conserved first and last residue. Each record gives: V gene, D gene, clone size, J gene, CDR3 protein, CDR3 DNA. The D gene is left open where the match is weak. The size of a clone is reported for some rows only, either as once, few or many, or as a class for expanded clones.

TRBV9	TRBD2	few	TRBJ2-7	CASSVGGGYSYEQYF	TGTGCCAGCAGCGTGGGCGGGGGTTACTCCTACGAGCAGTACTTC
TRBV5-1	TRBD1	few	TRBJ1-1	CASSAQGAHTEAFF	TGCGCCAGCAGCGCACAGGGGGCCCACACTGAAGCTTTCTTT
TRBV6-5	TRBD1	-	TRBJ2-7	CASSYGQGPYEQYF	TGTGCCAGCAGTTACGGACAGGGGCCCTACGAGCAGTACTTC
TRBV28	-	-	TRBJ1-2	CASSLGANYGYTF	TGTGCCAGCAGTTTGGGAGCTAACTATGGCTACACCTTC
TRBV11-3	TRBD1	-	TRBJ2-3	CASSLVETGGVTDTQYF	TGTGCCAGCAGCTTAGTGGAGACAGGGGGGGTAACAGATACGCAGTATTTT
TRBV28	TRBD1	-	TRBJ2-2	CASTPSDRTGELFF	TGTGCCAGCACCCCCTCGGACAGGACCGGGGAGCTGTTTTTT
TRBV4-3	TRBD1	-	TRBJ2-3	CASSQQQTGVLSDTQYF	TGCGCCAGCAGCCAGCAACAAACAGGGGTTTTATCAGATACGCAGTATTTT
TRBV28	TRBD1	-	TRBJ1-5	CASTKLDRENQPQHF	TGTGCCAGCACCAAACTCGACAGGGAGAATCAGCCCCAGCATTTT
TRBV6-1	-	-	TRBJ2-4	CASSDAAAVQYF	TGTGCCAGCAGTGATGCCGCGGCAGTACAGTACTTC
TRBV25-1	TRBD1	-	TRBJ1-2	CASSEIQGGRGYTF	TGTGCCAGCAGTGAAATACAGGGGGGAAGGGGCTACACCTTC
TRBV28	TRBD1	-	TRBJ2-5	CASNPRTGGVETQYF	TGTGCCAGCAACCCCCGGACAGGGGGCGTGGAGACCCAGTACTTC
TRBV27	TRBD1	-	TRBJ1-4	CASRPPQGAVEKLFF	TGTGCCAGCAGGCCACCTCAGGGGGCGGTTGAAAAACTGTTTTTT
TRBV9	-	few	TRBJ2-2	CASSVAGRVIGELFF	TGTGCCAGCAGCGTAGCGGGAAGGGTAATCGGGGAGCTGTTTTTT
TRBV2	-	-	TRBJ2-1	CASRAVHNEQFF	TGTGCCAGCAGGGCGGTACACAATGAGCAGTTCTTC
TRBV19	-	-	TRBJ2-2	CASKMGSAGELFF	TGTGCCAGTAAGATGGGGAGCGCCGGGGAGCTGTTTTTT
TRBV9	-	-	TRBJ2-7	CASSVGGVAPIYEQYF	TGTGCCAGCAGCGTAGGCGGCGTAGCGCCGATCTACGAGCAGTACTTC
TRBV7-3	-	few	TRBJ2-3	CASSLSRGTDTQYF	TGTGCCAGCAGCTTAAGCAGGGGCACAGATACGCAGTATTTT
TRBV9	TRBD2	-	TRBJ2-2	CASSDLLAGGAGELFF	TGTGCCAGCAGCGACCTTTTAGCGGGAGGGGCCGGGGAGCTGTTTTTT
TRBV5-1	TRBD2	-	TRBJ2-3	CASRLAGVGTDTQYF	TGCGCCAGCAGGCTAGCGGGAGTGGGCACAGATACGCAGTATTTT
TRBV7-8	TRBD1	-	TRBJ2-3	CASSSKTGTTDTQYF	TGTGCCAGCAGCTCTAAGACAGGGACGACAGATACGCAGTATTTT
TRBV9	-	-	TRBJ2-1	CASSVGSLLAEQFF	TGTGCCAGCAGCGTAGGCAGTCTTCTGGCTGAGCAGTTCTTC
TRBV28	-	-	TRBJ2-2	CASSPPPRSTGELFF	TGTGCCAGCAGTCCTCCCCCCAGAAGCACCGGGGAGCTGTTTTTT
TRBV5-1	TRBD1	-	TRBJ1-2	CASSAGQNYGYTF	TGCGCCAGCAGCGCGGGACAGAACTATGGCTACACCTTC
TRBV6-7	TRBD1	-	TRBJ2-6	CASARQGLGSGANVLTF	TGTGCCAGCGCACGACAGGGCCTTGGGTCTGGGGCCAACGTCCTGACTTTC
TRBV6-5	-	-	TRBJ2-1	CASSYNGKGTYNEQFF	TGTGCCAGCAGTTATAACGGGAAGGGAACCTACAATGAGCAGTTCTTC
TRBV5-6	TRBD2	-	TRBJ2-2	CASSPGGGRHTGELFF	TGTGCCAGCAGCCCGGGGGGTGGAAGGCACACCGGGGAGCTGTTTTTT
TRBV30	-	-	TRBJ1-5	CAWSGTGQNQPQHF	TGTGCCTGGAGTGGTACAGGTCAAAATCAGCCCCAGCATTTT
TRBV19	TRBD1	-	TRBJ1-1	CASRPGQVAAEAFF	TGTGCCAGTAGGCCGGGACAGGTGGCGGCTGAAGCTTTCTTT
TRBV5-1	-	-	TRBJ2-7	CASSLMGPVNEQYF	TGCGCCAGCAGCTTGATGGGCCCCGTGAACGAGCAGTACTTC
TRBV7-8	TRBD1	-	TRBJ1-1	CASSSLKGANTEAFF	TGTGCCAGCAGCTCACTAAAGGGGGCCAACACTGAAGCTTTCTTT
TRBV11-3	-	-	TRBJ1-1	CASRTDTEAFF	TGTGCCAGCAGAACGGACACTGAAGCTTTCTTT
TRBV11-3	-	-	TRBJ1-1	CASSSRDTREAFF	TGTGCCAGCAGCTCCAGGGACACCCGTGAAGCTTTCTTT
TRBV18	-	-	TRBJ2-2	CASSPPIGQGTGELFF	TGTGCCAGCTCACCACCTATAGGGCAGGGCACCGGGGAGCTGTTTTTT
TRBV29-1	TRBD1	few	TRBJ1-1	CSADRGLNTEAFF	TGCAGCGCCGACAGGGGATTAAACACTGAAGCTTTCTTT
TRBV9	TRBD1	-	TRBJ1-1	CASSARQGVNTEAFF	TGTGCCAGCAGCGCCAGACAGGGGGTGAACACTGAAGCTTTCTTT